This T cell receptor (beta chain) stems from a study of shared clonotypes between healthy human individuals. Only in-frame clones appear in the TCRdb table, and some are missing; sequencing was by immunoSEQ multiplex PCR. This table holds millions of clones, around nine tenths found once. Germline V gene data show CDR1 as GTSNPN and CDR2 as SVGIG (reference sequence). Trimming cost V 5 bases and J 2 bases, with 13 bases left between them. CDR3 length equals 14 residues. The gene calls are TRBV30 and TRBJ1-3, with D unclear. This TCR came from a man aged 18 to 29 in good health. The specimen sequenced was naive CD4+ T cells sorted from blood. As to subset: CD45RA+ positively selected. The CDR3 reads CAWARVPPGNTIYF. CDR3 nucleotides: TGTGCCTGGGCACGGGTGCCCCCTGGAAACACCATATATTTT.